The text below deals with one TCR beta chain. V lost 5 bases and J 7 bases, leaving 15 bases between the germline ends. This CDR3 region has 14 residues. Germline CDR1 and CDR2: SGHTA and FQGNSA. These data belong to a study of control samples from healthy donors and cancer patients. Sequenced by immunoSEQ multiplex PCR; TCRdb stores in-frame clones only, minus some. The table shows some 150,000 clones, with roughly 94% occurring only once. The clonotype originates from a man in his fifties or sixties with colorectal cancer. The V gene is TRBV7-2, the J gene TRBJ2-1, with D possibly matching TRBD2 (6 bases). Sequenced sample: PBMCs. The CDR3 here is CASSQTSFLNEQFF. The CDR3 DNA follows: TGTGCCAGCAGCCAGACTAGTTTCCTAAATGAGCAGTTCTTC.